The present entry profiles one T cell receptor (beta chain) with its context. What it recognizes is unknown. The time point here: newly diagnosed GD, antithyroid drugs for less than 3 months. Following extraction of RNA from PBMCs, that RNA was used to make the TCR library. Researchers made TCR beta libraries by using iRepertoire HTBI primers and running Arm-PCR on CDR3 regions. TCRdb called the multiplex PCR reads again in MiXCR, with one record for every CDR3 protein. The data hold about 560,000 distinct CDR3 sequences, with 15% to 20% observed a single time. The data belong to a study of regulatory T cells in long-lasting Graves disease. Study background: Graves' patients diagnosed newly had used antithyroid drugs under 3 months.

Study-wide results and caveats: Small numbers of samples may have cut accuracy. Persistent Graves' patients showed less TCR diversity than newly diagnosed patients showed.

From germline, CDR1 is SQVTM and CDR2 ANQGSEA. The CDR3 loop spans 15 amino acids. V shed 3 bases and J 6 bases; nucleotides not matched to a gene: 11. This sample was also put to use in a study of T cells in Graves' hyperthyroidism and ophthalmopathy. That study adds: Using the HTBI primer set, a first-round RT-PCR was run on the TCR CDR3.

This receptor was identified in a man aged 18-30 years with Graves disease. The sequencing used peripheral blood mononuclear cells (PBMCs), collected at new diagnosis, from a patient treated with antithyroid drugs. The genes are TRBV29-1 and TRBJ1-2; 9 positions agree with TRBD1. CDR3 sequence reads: CSVDAYGTGTDGYTF. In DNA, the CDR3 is TGCAGCGTTGATGCGTATGGGACAGGGACGGATGGCTACACCTTC.